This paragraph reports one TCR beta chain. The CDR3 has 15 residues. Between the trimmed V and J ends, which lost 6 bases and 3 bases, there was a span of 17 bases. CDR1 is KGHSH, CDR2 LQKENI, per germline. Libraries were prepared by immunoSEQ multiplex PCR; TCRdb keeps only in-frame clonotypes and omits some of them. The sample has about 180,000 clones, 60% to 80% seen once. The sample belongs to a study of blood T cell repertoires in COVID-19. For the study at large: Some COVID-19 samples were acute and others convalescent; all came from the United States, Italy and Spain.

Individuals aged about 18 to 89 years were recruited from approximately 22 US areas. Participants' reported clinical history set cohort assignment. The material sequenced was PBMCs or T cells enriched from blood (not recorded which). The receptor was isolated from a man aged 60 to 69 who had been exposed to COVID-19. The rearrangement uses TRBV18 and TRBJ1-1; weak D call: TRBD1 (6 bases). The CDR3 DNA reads TGTGCCAGCTCCTTGGCAGGGAAGGGGGACACTGAAGCTTTCTTT. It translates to CASSLAGKGDTEAFF.